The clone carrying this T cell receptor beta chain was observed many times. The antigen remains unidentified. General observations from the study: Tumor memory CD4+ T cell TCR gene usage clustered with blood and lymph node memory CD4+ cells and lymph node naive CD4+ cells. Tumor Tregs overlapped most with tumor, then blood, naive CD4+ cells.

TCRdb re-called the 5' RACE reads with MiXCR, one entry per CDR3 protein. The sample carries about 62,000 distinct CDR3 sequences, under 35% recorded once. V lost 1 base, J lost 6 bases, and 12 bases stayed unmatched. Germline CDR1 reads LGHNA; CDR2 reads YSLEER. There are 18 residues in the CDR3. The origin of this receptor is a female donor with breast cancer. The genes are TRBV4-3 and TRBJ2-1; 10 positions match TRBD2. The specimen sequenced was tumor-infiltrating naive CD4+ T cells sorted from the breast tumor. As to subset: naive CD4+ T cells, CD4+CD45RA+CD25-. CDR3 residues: CASSQVPLLAGDPNEQFF. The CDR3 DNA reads TGCGCCAGCAGCCAAGTTCCCCTTCTAGCGGGAGACCCCAATGAGCAGTTCTTC.